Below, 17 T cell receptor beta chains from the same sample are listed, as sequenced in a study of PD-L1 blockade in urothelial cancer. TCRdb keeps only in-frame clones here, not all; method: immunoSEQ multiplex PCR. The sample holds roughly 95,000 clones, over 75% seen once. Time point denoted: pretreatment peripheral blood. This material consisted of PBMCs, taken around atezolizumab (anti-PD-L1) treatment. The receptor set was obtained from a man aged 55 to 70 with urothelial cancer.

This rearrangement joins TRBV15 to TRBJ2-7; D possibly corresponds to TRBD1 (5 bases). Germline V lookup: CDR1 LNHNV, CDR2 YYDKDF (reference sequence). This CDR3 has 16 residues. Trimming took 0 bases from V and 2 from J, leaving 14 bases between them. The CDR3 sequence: CATSRDFGTGPYEQYF. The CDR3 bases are TGTGCCACCAGCAGAGATTTCGGAACAGGCCCCTACGAGCAGTACTTC. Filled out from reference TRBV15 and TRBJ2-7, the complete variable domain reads DAMVIQNPRYQVTQFGKPVTLSCSQTLNHNVMYWYQQKSSQAPKLLFHYYDKDFNNEADTPDNFQSRRPNTSFCFLDIRSPGLGDTAMYLCATSRDFGTGPYEQYFGPGTRLTVT.

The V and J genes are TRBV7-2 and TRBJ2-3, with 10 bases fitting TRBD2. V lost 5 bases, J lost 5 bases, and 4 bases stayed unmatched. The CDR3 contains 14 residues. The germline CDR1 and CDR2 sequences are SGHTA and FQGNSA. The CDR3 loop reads CASSPGLAVDTQYF. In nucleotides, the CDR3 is TGTGCCAGCAGCCCTGGACTAGCGGTAGATACGCAGTATTTT.

CDR3 sequence: CASSLWFGQFNTEAFF. DNA of the CDR3: TGTGCCAGCAGCCTTTGGTTCGGACAGTTTAACACTGAAGCTTTCTTT. The genes are TRBV5-6 and TRBJ1-1, with D possibly matching TRBD1 (6 bases). Trimming pared 4 bases from V and 2 bases from J, leaving 18 bases between. This CDR3 has 16 residues. Looked up from germline, CDR1 is SGHDT and CDR2 is YYEEEE.

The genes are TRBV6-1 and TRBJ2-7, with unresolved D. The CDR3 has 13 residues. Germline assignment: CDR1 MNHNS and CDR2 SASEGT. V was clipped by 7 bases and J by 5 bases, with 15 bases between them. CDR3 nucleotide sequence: TGTGCCAGCACTGGTCTTAGAGGCCACGAGCAGTACTTC. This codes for CASTGLRGHEQYF.

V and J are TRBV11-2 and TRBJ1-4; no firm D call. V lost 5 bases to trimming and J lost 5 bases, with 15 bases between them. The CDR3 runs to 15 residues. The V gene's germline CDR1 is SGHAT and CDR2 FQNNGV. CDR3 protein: CASSPVWASNEKLFF. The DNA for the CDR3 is TGTGCCAGCAGCCCCGTTTGGGCCTCCAATGAAAAACTGTTTTTT.

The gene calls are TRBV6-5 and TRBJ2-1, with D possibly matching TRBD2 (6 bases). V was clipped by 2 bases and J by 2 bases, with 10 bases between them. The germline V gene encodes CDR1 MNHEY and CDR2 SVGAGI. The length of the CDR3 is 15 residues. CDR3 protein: CASSYAGLPYNEQFF. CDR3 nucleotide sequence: TGTGCCAGCAGTTACGCGGGACTCCCCTACAATGAGCAGTTCTTC.

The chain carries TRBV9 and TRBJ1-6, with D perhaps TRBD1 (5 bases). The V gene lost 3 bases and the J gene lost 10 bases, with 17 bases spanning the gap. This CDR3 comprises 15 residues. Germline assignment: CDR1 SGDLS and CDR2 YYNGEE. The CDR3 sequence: CASSGQGGDYSPLHF. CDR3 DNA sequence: TGTGCCAGCAGCGGGCAGGGAGGGGACTACTCACCCCTCCACTTT.

The CDR3 reads CASSLGRNSYEQYF. Here the CDR3 DNA reads TGTGCCAGCAGCTTAGGCAGGAACTCCTACGAGCAGTACTTC. This sequence joins TRBV7-8 and TRBJ2-7, with D unresolved. V was cut by 1 base and J by 0 bases, with 7 bases left in between. Germline loops: CDR1 SGHVS, CDR2 FQNEAQ. CDR3 length: 14 amino acids.

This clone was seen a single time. Here the CDR3 reads CASSYEGLEQYF. In DNA, the CDR3 is TGTGCCAGCAGTTACGAGGGACTCGAGCAGTACTTC. The rearrangement uses TRBV6-6 and TRBJ2-7; tentatively, D is TRBD2 (6 bases). The CDR3 has 12 residues. Germline CDR1 reads MNHNY; CDR2 reads SVGAGI (reference sequence). Trimming pared 2 bases from V and 6 bases from J, leaving 8 bases between.

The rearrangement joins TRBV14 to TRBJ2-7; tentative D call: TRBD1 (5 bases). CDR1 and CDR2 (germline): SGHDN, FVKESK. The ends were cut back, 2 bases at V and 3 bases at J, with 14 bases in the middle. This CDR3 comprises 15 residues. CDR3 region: CASSQLVGADYEQYF. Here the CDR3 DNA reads TGTGCCAGCAGCCAATTGGTAGGGGCGGACTACGAGCAGTACTTC.

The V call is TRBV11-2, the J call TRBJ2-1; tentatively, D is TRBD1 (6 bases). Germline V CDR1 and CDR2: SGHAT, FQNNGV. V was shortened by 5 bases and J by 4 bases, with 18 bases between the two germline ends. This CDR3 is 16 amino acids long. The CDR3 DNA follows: TGTGCCAGCAGCCGAGGGAGCGGACAGACGTACAATGAGCAGTTCTTC. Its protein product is CASSRGSGQTYNEQFF.

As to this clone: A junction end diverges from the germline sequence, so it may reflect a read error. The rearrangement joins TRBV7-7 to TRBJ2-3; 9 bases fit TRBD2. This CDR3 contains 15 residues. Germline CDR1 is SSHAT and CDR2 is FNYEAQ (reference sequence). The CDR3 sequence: CASSLAGGIADTQYF. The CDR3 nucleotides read TGTGCTAGCAGCTTGGCGGGAGGGATTGCAGATACGCAGTATTTT. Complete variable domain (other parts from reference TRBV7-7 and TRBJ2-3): GAGVSQSPRYKVTKRGQDVTLRCDPISSHATLYWYQQALGQGPEFLTYFNYEAQPDKSGLPSDRFSAERPEGSISTLTIQRTEQRDSAMYRCASSLAGGIADTQYFGPGTRLTVL.

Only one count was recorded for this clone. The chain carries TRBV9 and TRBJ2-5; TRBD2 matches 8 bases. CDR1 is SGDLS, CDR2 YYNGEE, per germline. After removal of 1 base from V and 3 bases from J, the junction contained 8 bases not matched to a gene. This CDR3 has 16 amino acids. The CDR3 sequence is CASSVSGGAGEETQYF. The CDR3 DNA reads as TGTGCCAGCAGCGTATCGGGGGGAGCGGGAGAAGAGACCCAGTACTTC.

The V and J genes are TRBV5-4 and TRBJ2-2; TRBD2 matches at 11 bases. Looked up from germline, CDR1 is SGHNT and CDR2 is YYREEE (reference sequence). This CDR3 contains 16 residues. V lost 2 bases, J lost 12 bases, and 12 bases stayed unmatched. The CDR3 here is CASSLSSGGAILKLFF. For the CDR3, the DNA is TGTGCCAGCAGCTTAAGTAGCGGGGGGGCCATATTGAAGCTGTTTTTT.

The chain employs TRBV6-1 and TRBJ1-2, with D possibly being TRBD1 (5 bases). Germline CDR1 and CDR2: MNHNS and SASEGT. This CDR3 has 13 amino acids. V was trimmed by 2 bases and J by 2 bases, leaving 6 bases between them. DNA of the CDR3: TGTGCCAGCAGTGAATCAGGGAACTATGGCTACACCTTC. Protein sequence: CASSESGNYGYTF.

CDR3 region: CASSQADSNYGYTF. Written as DNA, the CDR3 is TGCGCCAGCAGCCAAGCGGACTCCAACTATGGCTACACCTTC. The rearrangement uses TRBV4-1 and TRBJ1-2; no firm D call. V shed 1 base and J shed 2 bases, with 8 bases lying between them. The length of the CDR3 is 14 residues. The V gene's germline CDR1 is MGHRA and CDR2 YSYEKL.

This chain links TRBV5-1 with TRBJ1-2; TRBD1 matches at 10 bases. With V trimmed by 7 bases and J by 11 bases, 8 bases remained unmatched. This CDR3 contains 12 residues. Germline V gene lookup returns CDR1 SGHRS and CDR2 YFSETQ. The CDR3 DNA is TGCGCCAGCCGCCCGGACAGGGGGAAATACACCTTC. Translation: CASRPDRGKYTF.